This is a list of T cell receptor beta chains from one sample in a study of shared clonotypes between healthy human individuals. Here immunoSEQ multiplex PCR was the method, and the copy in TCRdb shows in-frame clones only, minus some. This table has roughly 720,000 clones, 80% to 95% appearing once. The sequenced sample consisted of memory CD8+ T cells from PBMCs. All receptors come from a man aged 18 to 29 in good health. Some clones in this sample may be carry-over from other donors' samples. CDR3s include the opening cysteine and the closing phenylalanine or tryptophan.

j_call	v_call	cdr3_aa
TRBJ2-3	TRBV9	CASSVRSSPGQYTDTQYF
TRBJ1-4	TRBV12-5	CASGLVWDREKLFF
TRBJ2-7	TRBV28	CASSRYGSWEQYF
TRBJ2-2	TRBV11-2	CASSLGGRGTGELFF
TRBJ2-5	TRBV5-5	CASSGPGTPKKETQYF
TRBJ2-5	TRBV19	CASSMANSLKETQYF
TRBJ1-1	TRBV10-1	CAISPSETQNTEAFF
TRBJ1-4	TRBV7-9	CASSLSWEVEEKLFF
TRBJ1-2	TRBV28	CASSWGVHRVNYGYTF
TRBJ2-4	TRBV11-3	CASSLERENIQYF
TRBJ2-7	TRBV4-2	CASSGGHGGYEQYF
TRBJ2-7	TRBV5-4	CASSLLASGQNEQYF
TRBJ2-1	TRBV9	CATSPLHPTARRFF
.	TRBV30	CAWSVGAGVEQYF
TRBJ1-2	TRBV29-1	CSVEDPAGGVEGYTF
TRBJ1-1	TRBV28	CASSSAGRTEAFF
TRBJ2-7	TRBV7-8	CASSARDTSYEQYF
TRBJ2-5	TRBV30	CAWSGTRLSEQYF
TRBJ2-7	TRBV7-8	CASSQWTQGVGEQYF
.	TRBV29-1	CSAGQGIYEQYF
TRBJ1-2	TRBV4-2	CASSQELIPGTNYGYTF
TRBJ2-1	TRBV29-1	CSVEWGAYEQFF
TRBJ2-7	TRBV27	CASSLSTSLVYEQYF
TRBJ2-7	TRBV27	CASSFNRLYEQYF